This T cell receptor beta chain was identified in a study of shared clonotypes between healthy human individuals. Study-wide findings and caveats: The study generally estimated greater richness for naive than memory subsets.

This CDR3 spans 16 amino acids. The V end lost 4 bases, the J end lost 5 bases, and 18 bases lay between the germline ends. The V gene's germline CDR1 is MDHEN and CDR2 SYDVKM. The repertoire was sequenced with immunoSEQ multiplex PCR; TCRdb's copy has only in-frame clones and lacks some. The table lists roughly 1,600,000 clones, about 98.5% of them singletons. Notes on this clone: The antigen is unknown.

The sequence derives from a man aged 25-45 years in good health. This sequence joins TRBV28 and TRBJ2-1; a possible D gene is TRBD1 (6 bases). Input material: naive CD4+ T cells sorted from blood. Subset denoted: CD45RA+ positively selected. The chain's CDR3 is CASSSTTGLRDNEQFF. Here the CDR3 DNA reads TGTGCCAGCAGTTCTACGACAGGTTTAAGGGACAATGAGCAGTTCTTC.